This TCR beta chain is from a study of tissue T cells after allogeneic stem cell transplantation. The time point was: mouse harvest day 14 after allogeneic transplant. The graft held 10^6 splenic CD5+ T cells and 10^7 T-cell-depleted bone marrow cells. B6 (H2b) cells into BALB/c (H2d) mice; tissues taken at day 7 or 14. As to this clone: Germline and genes: mouse. The sequence runs out 1 residue before the end of the CDR3; the remainder is reconstructed from the germline J gene.

CDR3 sequences, V/J genes, frequencies and template counts came from survey-depth TCRbeta sequencing. TCRdb's table, derived via immunoSEQ multiplex PCR, lists solely in-frame clones and lacks some. The data show some 6,100 clones, with about half seen just once and 39% held by the top ten. CDR3 length: 15 residues. V shed 4 bases and J shed 4 bases, with 13 bases lying between them. Looked up from germline, CDR1 is KGHPV and CDR2 is FQNQEV (reference sequence). The clonotype originates from a female BALB/c mouse given C57BL/6 T cells with graft-versus-host disease after an allogeneic hematopoietic cell transplant. The specimen was gut tissue. The rearrangement joins TRBV26 to TRBJ2-2; possible D gene TRBD1, 6 bases. CDR3 in amino acids: CASSQGRGSTGQLYF. The CDR3 DNA, read in part, is TGTGCCAGCAGTCAGGGCAGGGGAAGCACCGGGCAGCTCTAC.